Presented here are 31 T cell receptor beta chains from one specimen sequenced in a study of T cell responses to AZD1222 COVID-19 vaccine. The protocol was immunoSEQ multiplex PCR, while the TCRdb copy is restricted to in-frame clones and leaves out a portion. Of 250,000 to 300,000 clones in the sample, almost 95% were seen once. The input for sequencing was peripheral blood, taken 28 days after the second AZD1222 dose. These receptors all stem from an adult who received the AZD1222 COVID-19 vaccine.

This chain connects TRBV5-5 to TRBJ1-5; the D gene is possibly TRBD1 (5 bases). Germline lookup yields CDR1 SGHKS and CDR2 YYEKEE (reference sequence). This CDR3 is 14 amino acids long. The V and J ends lost 9 bases and 7 bases respectively, with 20 bases between them. This CDR3 is CANIPPIGVQPQHF. The CDR3 DNA sequence: TGTGCCAACATACCCCCAATAGGGGTACAGCCCCAGCATTTT.

A remark on this clone: Other nucleotide sequences in the sample specify the same CDR3. This sequence joins TRBV20-1 and TRBJ2-7, with D possibly TRBD2 on 5 matching bases. This CDR3 has 11 residues. Trimming left V 6 bases short and J 0 bases short, with 6 bases between. Per germline, CDR1 DFQATT and CDR2 SNEGSKA (reference sequence). This chain's CDR3 is CSAGDSYEQYF. DNA of the CDR3: TGCAGTGCCGGGGACTCCTACGAGCAGTACTTC.

This chain connects TRBV6-6 to TRBJ2-3; possible D gene TRBD2, 6 bases. Germline V gene lookup returns CDR1 MNHNY and CDR2 SVGAGI (reference sequence). The length of the CDR3 is 15 residues. V lost 5 bases and J 0 bases, leaving 12 bases between the germline ends. The CDR3 here is CASSTRGLSTDTQYF. For the CDR3, the DNA is TGTGCCAGCAGTACGCGGGGCCTTAGCACAGATACGCAGTATTTT.

The chain carries TRBV2 and TRBJ2-1; 9 bases map to TRBD2. Germline CDR1 is SNHLY and CDR2 is FYNNEI. There are 16 residues in the CDR3. V lost 8 bases, J lost 2 bases, and 10 bases stayed unmatched. Written as DNA, the CDR3 is TGTGCCAGCCTTAAAGAGCTAGCGGGGACCTACAATGAGCAGTTCTTC. Its protein product is CASLKELAGTYNEQFF.

The V call is TRBV27, the J call TRBJ1-1, with no clear D. V lost 3 bases and J 4 bases, leaving 15 bases between the germline ends. This CDR3 comprises 15 residues. CDR1 and CDR2 (germline): MNHEY, SMNVEV (reference sequence). The CDR3 DNA reads TGTGCCAGCAGTTTTGGAGACGGAAAAAGCACTGAAGCTTTCTTT. It translates to CASSFGDGKSTEAFF.

J is TRBJ1-2 and V is TRBV9; no reliable D call. This CDR3 comprises 15 residues. From germline, CDR1 is SGDLS and CDR2 YYNGEE. V was trimmed by 2 bases and J by 8 bases, leaving 19 bases between them. The CDR3: CASSVQGEVMGGYTF. Here the CDR3 DNA reads TGTGCCAGCAGCGTCCAAGGAGAGGTGATGGGCGGCTACACCTTC.

This chain's CDR3 is CASRGVIAQYF. CDR3 in DNA: TGTGCCAGCCGCGGGGTAATTGCGCAGTATTTT. The chain is built from TRBV6-5 and TRBJ2-3, with D perhaps TRBD2 (6 bases). Germline loops: CDR1 MNHEY, CDR2 SVGAGI. The length of the CDR3 is 11 residues. V was trimmed by 8 bases and J by 10 bases, leaving 13 bases between them.

Comment on this clone: This CDR3 is also generated by other DNA sequences in the sample. The rearrangement uses TRBV27 and TRBJ2-7; 11 bases are shared with TRBD2. This CDR3 contains 14 residues. Germline V gene data show CDR1 as MNHEY and CDR2 as SMNVEV (reference sequence). Trimming cost V 6 bases and J 4 bases; bases outside gene matches: 5. DNA for the CDR3: TGTGCCAGCAGCTTAGCGGGAGGGCGGTACGAGCAGTACTTC. Translated, it gives CASSLAGGRYEQYF.

This chain uses TRBV30 with TRBJ1-5; no clear D gene. The length of the CDR3 is 12 residues. Trimming took off 5 bases at V and 4 bases at J, with 9 bases between the two ends. The germline V gene encodes CDR1 GTSNPN and CDR2 SVGIG (reference sequence). CDR3 protein: CAWPVWNQPQHF. The CDR3 DNA reads TGTGCCTGGCCCGTTTGGAATCAGCCCCAGCATTTT. The full variable domain, its missing parts supplied by reference TRBV30 and TRBJ1-5, is SQTIHQWPATLVQPVGSPLSLECTVEGTSNPNLYWYRQAAGRGLQLLFYSVGIGQISSEVPQNLSASRPQDRQFILSSKKLLLSDSGFYLCAWPVWNQPQHFGDGTRLSIL.

The chain links TRBV6-2 or TRBV6-3 to TRBJ2-1; tentative D call: TRBD2 (5 bases). Trimming shortened V by 0 bases and J by 6 bases, and 15 bases separated the two germline ends. Germline CDR1 reads MNHEY; CDR2 reads SVGEGT. CDR3 length equals 16 residues. The CDR3 reads CASSYSILEGRNEQFF. The CDR3 nucleotides are TGTGCCAGCAGTTACTCGATACTAGAAGGACGCAATGAGCAGTTCTTC.

The V call is TRBV5-1, the J call TRBJ1-4; D is perhaps TRBD1 (6 bases). Germline assignment: CDR1 SGHRS and CDR2 YFSETQ. Trimming stripped 0 bases from V and 10 bases from J, with 13 bases between. The CDR3 contains 14 residues. Here the CDR3 reads CASSLGQLGGKLFF. CDR3 nucleotide sequence: TGCGCCAGCAGCTTGGGACAACTAGGGGGAAAACTGTTTTTT. The variable domain in full, completed from reference TRBV5-1 and TRBJ1-4, reads KAGVTQTPRYLIKTRGQQVTLSCSPISGHRSVSWYQQTPGQGLQFLFEYFSETQRNKGNFPGRFSGRQFSNSRSEMNVSTLELGDSALYLCASSLGQLGGKLFFGSGTQLSVL.

The genes are TRBV19 and TRBJ2-5; TRBD2 agrees at 9 bases. Germline V gene lookup returns CDR1 LNHDA and CDR2 SQIVND (reference sequence). The CDR3 contains 15 residues. The trim removed 5 bases at V and 3 bases at J, leaving 7 bases unmatched. As DNA, the CDR3 is TGTGCCAGTAGTCCCCGGCCTAGCGGGGAAGAGACCCAGTACTTC. Protein sequence: CASSPRPSGEETQYF. The complete variable domain, with remaining parts taken from reference TRBV19 and TRBJ2-5, reads DGGITQSPKYLFRKEGQNVTLSCEQNLNHDAMYWYRQDPGQGLRLIYYSQIVNDFQKGDIAEGYSVSREKKESFPLTVTSAQKNPTAFYLCASSPRPSGEETQYFGPGTRLLVL.

The gene calls are TRBV19 and TRBJ1-3, with D unresolved. The CDR3 length is 12 residues. CDR1 and CDR2 from the germline V gene are LNHDA and SQIVND (reference sequence). The V end lost 6 bases, the J end lost 3 bases, and 6 bases lay between the germline ends. CDR3 nucleotide sequence: TGTGCCAGTAGCAATTTTGGAAACACCATATATTTT. This sequence encodes CASSNFGNTIYF.

V and J are TRBV3-1 (or the pseudogene TRBV3-2) and TRBJ1-4; a possible D gene is TRBD1 (5 bases). The CDR3 totals 17 residues. V lost 7 bases and J lost 0, with 18 bases in between. Germline V gene data show CDR1 as LGHDT and CDR2 as YNNKEL (reference sequence). For the CDR3, the DNA is TGTGCCAGCACCGCCCTCGGGGGAGGATCAACTAATGAAAAACTGTTTTTT. It translates to CASTALGGGSTNEKLFF.

The chain couples TRBV19 to TRBJ2-6, with a possible D match to TRBD1 (5 bases). Per the germline V gene, CDR1 is LNHDA and CDR2 is SQIVND (reference sequence). The CDR3 spans 17 residues. The ends were cut back, 1 base at V and 0 bases at J, with 10 bases in the middle. This CDR3 is CASSIAQGSSGANVLTF. In DNA, the CDR3 is TGTGCCAGTAGTATAGCCCAGGGAAGCTCTGGGGCCAACGTCCTGACTTTC.

Points on this clone: The same CDR3 can be traced to other DNA sequences in this sample. The J gene is TRBJ2-7, the V gene TRBV5-6; no reliable D call. Trimming took off 0 bases at V and 0 bases at J, with 4 bases between the two ends. CDR3 size: 13 residues. Looked up from germline, CDR1 is SGHDT and CDR2 is YYEEEE. In nucleotides, the CDR3 is TGTGCCAGCAGCTTGGCCCTCTCCTACGAGCAGTACTTC. It codes for CASSLALSYEQYF.

This chain connects TRBV6-2 or TRBV6-3 to TRBJ1-6; 9 bases align to TRBD1. Germline loops: CDR1 MNHEY, CDR2 SVGEGT. The CDR3 spans 15 residues. V lost 5 bases and J lost 10; bases outside the gene matches: 9. The CDR3 here is CASSSKQGAGSPLHF. CDR3 nucleotide sequence: TGTGCCAGCAGTAGTAAACAGGGGGCCGGATCACCCCTCCACTTT.

The J gene is TRBJ2-2, the V gene TRBV9; possibly TRBD1 or TRBD2 for D (5 bases each). CDR3 length equals 16 residues. Per the germline V gene, CDR1 is SGDLS and CDR2 is YYNGEE. The ends were cut back, 0 bases at V and 7 bases at J, with 16 bases in the middle. CDR3 sequence: CASSVAGSNGVGELFF. For the CDR3, the DNA is TGTGCCAGCAGCGTAGCAGGGAGTAATGGAGTCGGGGAGCTGTTTTTT.

The genes are TRBV19 and TRBJ1-6, with a tentative D call TRBD1 (5 bases). The germline V and J ends were trimmed by 7 bases and 6 bases, with 13 bases remaining between them. The CDR3 contains 14 residues. The germline gives CDR1 LNHDA, CDR2 SQIVND (reference sequence). CDR3 in amino acids: CASTLTRANSPLHF. CDR3 sequence (DNA): TGTGCCAGTACCTTGACCAGGGCTAATTCACCCCTCCACTTT. Together with reference TRBV19 and TRBJ1-6, the CDR3 gives the full variable domain: DGGITQSPKYLFRKEGQNVTLSCEQNLNHDAMYWYRQDPGQGLRLIYYSQIVNDFQKGDIAEGYSVSREKKESFPLTVTSAQKNPTAFYLCASTLTRANSPLHFGNGTRLTVT.

The gene calls are TRBV5-4 and TRBJ2-1, with D maybe TRBD1 (8 bases). V was shortened by 7 bases and J by 4 bases, with 18 bases between the two germline ends. Germline CDR1 reads SGHNT; CDR2 reads YYREEE (reference sequence). The CDR3 spans 15 residues. CDR3: CASQGAGALYNEQFF. In DNA form, the CDR3 reads TGTGCCAGCCAGGGGGCGGGAGCCTTGTACAATGAGCAGTTCTTC.

This chain uses TRBV2 with TRBJ2-2, with D perhaps TRBD1 (6 bases). The CDR3 is 16 residues long. Trimming took off 5 bases at V and 1 base at J, with 14 bases between the two ends. Looked up from germline, CDR1 is SNHLY and CDR2 is FYNNEI. CDR3 amino acids: CASSLTQGRNTGELFF. The CDR3 DNA reads TGTGCCAGCAGTCTAACCCAGGGGCGGAACACCGGGGAGCTGTTTTTT.

This clone was picked up one time. This sequence joins TRBV2 and TRBJ1-5; a possible D gene is TRBD1 (5 bases). The CDR3 length is 14 residues. CDR1 and CDR2 (germline): SNHLY, FYNNEI. V was cut by 3 bases and J by 2 bases, with 8 bases left in between. CDR3 sequence reads: CASSDRVGNQPQHF. The CDR3 DNA is TGTGCCAGCAGTGACAGGGTTGGCAATCAGCCCCAGCATTTT.

The rearrangement joins TRBV9 to TRBJ2-1; maybe TRBD1 (5 bases). V was clipped by 2 bases and J by 9 bases, with 6 bases between them. Germline CDR1 and CDR2: SGDLS and YYNGEE. The CDR3 is made up of 11 amino acids. The DNA for the CDR3 is TGTGCCAGCAGCGTCACAGGTGAGCAGTTCTTC. Amino acid sequence: CASSVTGEQFF.

The chain carries TRBV20-1 and TRBJ2-7; tentative D call: TRBD2 (6 bases). Germline-derived CDR1 and CDR2 are DFQATT and SNEGSKA (reference sequence). Trimming removed 4 bases at V and 5 bases at J, with 9 bases between. The CDR3 is 11 residues long. In nucleotides, the CDR3 is TGCAGTGCTAAAAGGACTAACGAGCAGTACTTC. Its protein is CSAKRTNEQYF.

The chain links TRBV7-8 to TRBJ2-7; the match to TRBD1 covers 9 bases. With 4 bases clipped from V and 4 bases from J, the junction kept 8 bases outside the gene matches. The CDR3 length is 15 residues. Germline V lookup: CDR1 SGHVS, CDR2 FQNEAQ. CDR3 DNA: TGTGCCAGCAGCTCACCGACAGGGGGAACATACGAGCAGTACTTC. Translating it yields CASSSPTGGTYEQYF.

This chain links TRBV2 with TRBJ2-7, with D possibly being TRBD2 (6 bases). The CDR3 is 11 residues long. Germline loops: CDR1 SNHLY, CDR2 FYNNEI. The V end lost 6 bases, the J end lost 9 bases, and 12 bases lay between the germline ends. The DNA of the CDR3 is TGTGCCAGCAGGGTGGAGGGTCGGCAGTACTTC. This translates into CASRVEGRQYF.

The chain carries TRBV5-6 and TRBJ1-1, with a tentative D call TRBD1 (5 bases). Germline V CDR1 and CDR2: SGHDT, YYEEEE. This CDR3 has 13 residues. V lost 6 bases, J lost 5 bases, and 14 bases lay in between. The CDR3 loop reads CASTPVGGTEAFF. CDR3 bases: TGTGCCAGCACCCCGGTTGGGGGGACTGAAGCTTTCTTT.

The rearrangement uses TRBV7-2 and TRBJ2-1; TRBD2 might be the D (6 bases). CDR3 length: 15 residues. Trimming shortened V by 1 base and J by 2 bases, and 9 bases separated the two germline ends. Germline loops: CDR1 SGHTA, CDR2 FQGNSA. CDR3 protein: CASSLVAGTYNEQFF. CDR3 nucleotide sequence: TGTGCCAGCAGCTTAGTGGCGGGGACCTACAATGAGCAGTTCTTC.

This clone occurred once. The chain combines TRBV28 with TRBJ2-7, with D possibly matching TRBD1 (6 bases). CDR3 length equals 14 residues. V was pared by 4 bases and J by 2 bases, with 12 bases between. In germline, CDR1 is MDHEN, CDR2 SYDVKM. The CDR3 sequence is CASSYLRDTYEQYF. In DNA form, the CDR3 reads TGTGCCAGCAGTTACCTACGGGACACCTACGAGCAGTACTTC.

The V and J genes are TRBV30 and TRBJ1-1; D is perhaps TRBD1 (6 bases). Germline loops: CDR1 GTSNPN, CDR2 SVGIG (reference sequence). This CDR3 has 12 amino acids. V was shortened by 7 bases and J by 11 bases, with 20 bases between the two germline ends. The CDR3 protein is CASDSLSWGAFF. In DNA, the CDR3 is TGTGCCTCGGACAGTCTGTCCTGGGGCGCTTTCTTT.

The chain combines TRBV11-2 with TRBJ2-5; maybe TRBD2 (7 bases). Trimming left V 4 bases short and J 1 base short, with 13 bases between. Germline-derived CDR1 and CDR2 are SGHAT and FQNNGV. The CDR3 runs 15 residues. Here the CDR3 reads CASSSPGGPQETQYF. The CDR3 DNA reads as TGTGCCAGCAGCTCCCCGGGGGGCCCCCAAGAGACCCAGTACTTC.